This TCR beta chain was found in a study of identifying expanded T cells in peripheral blood. The CDR3 is 17 amino acids. Germline loops: CDR1 SGHKS, CDR2 YYEKEE (reference sequence). V lost 1 base to trimming and J lost 4 bases, with 20 bases between them. Whole-study findings and limits: Differentially abundant clones: approximately 1.3 between replicates, 16.4 at 2 to 3 weeks, approximately 18 at four.

TCRdb's copy holds only in-frame clones and misses some; the assay was immunoSEQ multiplex PCR. The table includes some 97,000 clones, approximately 89% detected once. Comment on this clone: Its target is unknown.

Material for sequencing was blood. The sequence was collected from a person aged 18 to 70 in good health. J is TRBJ1-1 and V is TRBV5-5, with no clear D. CDR3 nucleotide sequence: TGTGCCAGCAGCTTGACTCTCCTCCGCGATCGGGGCACTGAAGCTTTCTTT. Translation: CASSLTLLRDRGTEAFF.